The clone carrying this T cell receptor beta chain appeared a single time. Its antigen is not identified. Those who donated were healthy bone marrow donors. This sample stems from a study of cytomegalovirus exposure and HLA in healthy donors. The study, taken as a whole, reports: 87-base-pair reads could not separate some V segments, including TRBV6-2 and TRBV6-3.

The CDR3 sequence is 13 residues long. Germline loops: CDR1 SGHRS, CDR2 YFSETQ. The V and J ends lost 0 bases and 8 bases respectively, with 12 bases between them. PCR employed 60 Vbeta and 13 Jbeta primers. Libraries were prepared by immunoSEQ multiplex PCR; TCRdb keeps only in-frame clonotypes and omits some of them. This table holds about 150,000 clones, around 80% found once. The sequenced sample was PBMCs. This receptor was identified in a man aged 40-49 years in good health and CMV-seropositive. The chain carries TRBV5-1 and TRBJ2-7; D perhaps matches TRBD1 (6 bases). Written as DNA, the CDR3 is TGCGCCAGCAGCTTGGCGACAGGACAACAGCAGTACTTC. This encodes CASSLATGQQQYF.